Listed here are 25 T cell receptor beta chains from one sample, sequenced in a study of T cells in women clearing cervical HPV infection. TCRdb's copy holds only in-frame clones and misses some; the assay was immunoSEQ multiplex PCR. The table for this sample gives fewer than 35,000 clones. Material for sequencing was blood buffy coat. The receptors were gathered from a woman aged 18 to 75 with a cervical HPV16 infection that either progressed to CIN3+ or cleared (not recorded which).

Of note for this clone: The read terminates 3 residues before the CDR3 end, so the remaining end is supplied by the germline J gene. This chain joins TRBV20-1 and TRBJ2-1; 12 bases fit TRBD2. The CDR3 is 13 amino acids. CDR1 DFQATT and CDR2 SNEGSKA come from the germline V gene (reference sequence). Germline trimming cut 4 bases from V and 8 bases from J; bases unmatched to any gene: 3. The CDR3 here is CSATSGRADEQFF. CDR3 DNA (partial): TGCAGTGCTACTAGCGGGAGGGCCGATGAG.

For this clone: The read is 3 residues too short to cover the CDR3 end, so that end is filled in from the germline J gene. This chain connects TRBV30 to TRBJ2-2; tentative D call: TRBD1 (6 bases). There are 14 residues in the CDR3. The germline V gene encodes CDR1 GTSNPN and CDR2 SVGIG (reference sequence). The sequenced CDR3 bases are TGTGCCTGGAGTGCGGGACACAATAATGAAAAG. Its protein product is CAWSAGHNNEK. The CDR3 reads in full as CAWSAGHNNEKLFF.

As for this clone: The DNA ends 3 residues before the CDR3 does, and the rest of the CDR3 is filled in from the germline J gene. This chain joins TRBV2 and TRBJ2-3, with D hard to call. Germline lookup yields CDR1 SNHLY and CDR2 FYNNEI. The CDR3 runs 13 residues. Partial CDR3 DNA: TGTGCCAGCAGTTATAGCTTGTTGGAGACG. Residues: CASSYSLLET. The whole CDR3 protein is CASSYSLLETQYF.

Concerning this clone itself: The sequenced fragment ends 3 residues before the CDR3 boundary, so the rest is inferred from the germline J gene. The genes are TRBV30 and TRBJ1-2; 7 nucleotides agree with TRBD1. Per the germline V gene, CDR1 is GTSNPN and CDR2 is SVGIG (reference sequence). V gave up 2 bases and J gave up 4 bases; unmatched junction bases: 4. The length of the CDR3 is 13 residues. This chain's CDR3 is CAWSLGQAYGYTF. The part of the CDR3 DNA that was read is TGTGCCTGGAGTCTAGGACAGGCCTATGGC.

In regard to this clone: The CDR3 end falls 3 residues outside the read, so it is completed with the germline J gene. The chain couples TRBV11-1 to TRBJ2-1; D not certain. The CDR3 totals 14 residues. Germline V gene sequence: CDR1 SGHAT, CDR2 FQDESV (reference sequence). Trimming cost V 4 bases and J 3 bases, with 10 bases left between them. The sequenced CDR3 bases are TGTGCCAGCAGCTCAGCTTACATCTACAATGAG. Residues: CASSSAYIYNE. The full CDR3 sequence reads CASSSAYIYNEQFF.

A word on this clone: The CDR3 end is not reached by the read, which stops 3 residues before it; the germline J gene fills it in. The chain uses TRBV19 and TRBJ2-2; D remains ambiguous. V was pared by 5 bases and J by 9 bases, with 10 bases between. Germline V gene lookup returns CDR1 LNHDA and CDR2 SQIVND (reference sequence). This CDR3 has 12 residues. The DNA read from the CDR3 is TGTGCCAGTAGTCCCCAGCGTCGGGAG. Translation gives CASSPQRRE. The full CDR3 reads CASSPQRRELFF.

Worth noting for this clone: The read ends 3 residues before the CDR3 terminus; that terminus is restored from the germline J gene. The rearrangement joins TRBV12-3 or TRBV12-4 to TRBJ1-5; D gene uncertain. CDR3 size: 14 residues. V was shortened by 1 base and J by 7 bases, with 11 bases between the two germline ends. CDR3 residues: CASSLGGSRQPQHF. Partial CDR3 DNA: TGTGCCAGCAGTTTAGGCGGTAGTCGACAGCCC.

In regard to this clone: The observed sequence ends 3 residues before the CDR3 terminus, with the missing tail filled in from the germline J gene. The chain combines TRBV7-9 with TRBJ2-7, with 8 bases lining up with TRBD2. Germline CDR1 SEHNR, CDR2 FQNEAQ (reference sequence). Trimming took 2 bases from V and 5 from J; bases not matched to a gene: 8. CDR3 length: 15 residues. CDR3 DNA, as far as it was read: TGTGCCAGCAGCTTAATTGAAGCGGGAGCGAACGAG. It is translated as CASSLIEAGANE. The entire CDR3 reads CASSLIEAGANEQYF.

Regarding this clone: The read ends 3 residues before the CDR3 terminus; that terminus is restored from the germline J gene. This rearrangement joins TRBV28 to TRBJ2-3, with TRBD1 matching over 9 bases. CDR1 is MDHEN and CDR2 is SYDVKM in the germline V gene. The CDR3 has 13 amino acids. The chain's CDR3 is CASRKQGADAQYF. The DNA read from the CDR3 is TGTGCCAGCAGGAAACAGGGGGCTGATGCG.

Comments on this clone: The read gets to within 3 residues of the CDR3 end, and the germline J gene fills in the rest. This chain joins TRBV10-3 and TRBJ2-6, with 8 bases aligning to TRBD1. This CDR3 contains 22 residues. V trimming: 0 bases; J trimming: 0 bases; junction bases outside the gene matches: 16. Germline V gene lookup returns CDR1 ENHRY and CDR2 SYGVKD. The CDR3 bases that were read are TGTGCCATCAGTGAGTCTCACGGACAGGGAAAGTATCCAAGCTCTGGGGCCAACGTC. Translation: CAISESHGQGKYPSSGANV. The whole CDR3 sequence is CAISESHGQGKYPSSGANVLTF.

Concerning this clone itself: Read coverage stops 3 residues before the CDR3 terminus; the germline J gene supplies the remainder. The chain has TRBV19 and TRBJ2-1; 11 nucleotides agree with TRBD2. V shed 4 bases, J shed 4 bases, and the junction held 9 bases outside the gene matches. CDR1 is LNHDA and CDR2 is SQIVND in the germline V gene (reference sequence). The CDR3 runs 17 residues. The CDR3 loop is CASSKGLAEGMYNEQFF. The DNA read from the CDR3 is TGTGCCAGTAGTAAGGGACTAGCGGAAGGAATGTACAATGAG. The entire variable domain, with the rest obtained from reference TRBV19 and TRBJ2-1, is as follows: DGGITQSPKYLFRKEGQNVTLSCEQNLNHDAMYWYRQDPGQGLRLIYYSQIVNDFQKGDIAEGYSVSREKKESFPLTVTSAQKNPTAFYLCASSKGLAEGMYNEQFFGPGTRLTVL.

A word on this clone: Sequencing ends 3 residues short of the CDR3 end; the germline J gene provides the rest. The chain joins TRBV4-1 to TRBJ2-1; 8 bases agree with TRBD1. The CDR3 covers 14 residues. V shed 4 bases, J shed 9 bases, and the junction held 8 bases outside the gene matches. Germline V gives CDR1 MGHRA, CDR2 YSYEKL. The covered CDR3 bases are TGCGCCAGCAGCCTCGGGACAGGACAGTTTGAG. This codes for CASSLGTGQFE. The whole CDR3 region reads CASSLGTGQFEQFF.

Details on this clone: Read sequence stops 3 residues before the CDR3 end, and the germline J gene provides the missing end. The chain uses TRBV19 and TRBJ2-3; D may be TRBD2 (5 bases). Germline assignment: CDR1 LNHDA and CDR2 SQIVND (reference sequence). This CDR3 comprises 14 residues. V shed 3 bases and J shed 6 bases, with 13 bases lying between them. Partial CDR3 DNA: TGTGCCAGTAGTATGGAGGCCCCCGGGGATACG. Translated: CASSMEAPGDT. In full, the CDR3 reads CASSMEAPGDTQYF.

About this clone itself: The read gets to within 3 residues of the CDR3 end, and the germline J gene fills in the rest. Other DNA sequences of this sample code for an identical CDR3. The chain links TRBV11-2 to TRBJ2-3; D is uncertain. The V end was cut by 7 bases, the J end by 3 bases, with 8 bases between. The CDR3 is 12 residues long. CDR1 and CDR2 from the germline V gene are SGHAT and FQNNGV. The CDR3 sequence: CASTPSTDTQYF. The part of the CDR3 DNA that was read is TGTGCCAGCACCCCCTCTACAGATACG.

With respect to this clone: Coverage ceases 3 residues before the CDR3 finishes, and the germline J gene fills in the end. V usage is TRBV5-1 and J usage is TRBJ2-2, with 7 bases identical to TRBD1. The ends lost 0 bases at V and 1 base at J; junction bases unmatched: 3. The CDR3 contains 16 residues. Germline V gene lookup returns CDR1 SGHRS and CDR2 YFSETQ. The CDR3 is CASSLGDSMNTGELFF. The CDR3 bases that were read are TGCGCCAGCAGCTTGGGGGACAGTATGAACACCGGGGAG.

Notes on this clone: The read ends 3 residues shy of where the CDR3 ends; the end is completed using the germline J gene. The chain recombines TRBV7-2 with TRBJ1-1, with TRBD1 as a possible D gene (6 bases). Germline V gene data show CDR1 as SGHTA and CDR2 as FQGNSA. This CDR3 is 12 amino acids long. CDR3 protein: CASSFPQGPAFF. The sequenced part of the CDR3 DNA is TGTGCCAGCAGCTTTCCACAGGGCCCG.

In the case of this clone: The read ends 3 residues before the CDR3 terminus; that terminus is restored from the germline J gene. The same CDR3 is also encoded by other DNA sequences in this sample. V is TRBV20-1 and J is TRBJ1-3, with a tentative D call TRBD1 (6 bases). CDR3 length: 15 amino acids. The V end lost 5 bases, the J end lost 4 bases, and 18 bases lay between the germline ends. The germline V gene has CDR1 DFQATT and CDR2 SNEGSKA (reference sequence). The part of the CDR3 DNA that was read is TGCAGTGCTTTGGACAGATCTAATGCGGGAAACACC. Protein sequence: CSALDRSNAGNT. The whole CDR3 protein reads CSALDRSNAGNTIYF.

Remarks on this clone: The CDR3 extends 3 residues past the end of the read, so its final part is completed from the germline J gene. The chain has TRBV28 and TRBJ2-2; no clear D gene. Germline V CDR1 and CDR2: MDHEN, SYDVKM. The CDR3 runs to 14 residues. The V and J ends lost 5 bases and 6 bases respectively, with 13 bases between them. CDR3 protein: CASSRHPGAGELFF. CDR3 DNA (partial): TGTGCCAGCAGTCGACATCCTGGCGCCGGGGAG. Supplemented by reference TRBV28 and TRBJ2-2, the full variable domain reads DVKVTQSSRYLVKRTGEKVFLECVQDMDHENMFWYRQDPGLGLRLIYFSYDVKMKEKGDIPEGYSVSREKKERFSLILESASTNQTSMYLCASSRHPGAGELFFGEGSRLTVL.

In the case of this clone: The missing CDR3 end, 3 residues past where the read stops, is filled in from the germline J gene. The V gene is TRBV30, the J gene TRBJ1-4; perhaps TRBD1 as D (5 bases). The CDR3 consists of 16 residues. Germline lookup yields CDR1 GTSNPN and CDR2 SVGIG (reference sequence). CDR3 in amino acids: CAWSPRGWSYNSPLFF. Incomplete CDR3 DNA: TGTGCCTGGAGTCCCCGGGGGTGGTCCTATAATTCACCA.

The CDR3 loop reads CASSPTGATSEKLFF. Incomplete CDR3 DNA: TGTGCCAGCAGCCCCACAGGGGCAACTTCGGAAAAA. The gene calls are TRBV7-9 and TRBJ1-4; 7 bases fit TRBD1. The read terminates 3 residues before the CDR3 end, so the remaining end is supplied by the germline J gene. J gave up 8 bases and V 5 bases, and 11 bases lay outside the gene matches. Germline CDR1 SEHNR, CDR2 FQNEAQ (reference sequence). This CDR3 comprises 15 residues.

With respect to this clone: The read ends 3 residues before the CDR3 terminus; that terminus is restored from the germline J gene. This chain links TRBV19 with TRBJ1-1; tentatively, D is TRBD1 (5 bases). CDR1 is LNHDA, CDR2 SQIVND, per germline (reference sequence). This CDR3 comprises 14 residues. Trimming shortened V by 7 bases and J by 4 bases, and 16 bases separated the two germline ends. CDR3 DNA, as far as it was read: TGTGCCAGTACAGGGCGAGGGGTTTCCACTGAA. It codes for CASTGRGVSTE. The CDR3 in full is CASTGRGVSTEAFF.

Of note for this clone: The CDR3 end is not reached by the read, which stops 3 residues before it; the germline J gene fills it in. The chain has TRBV4-2 and TRBJ1-2; 9 bases match TRBD1. Germline V gene data show CDR1 as LGHNA and CDR2 as YNFKEQ. The CDR3 is 16 amino acids. The junction had 8 bases not matched to a gene; V was cut back by 0 bases and J by 6 bases. The part of the CDR3 DNA that was read is TGTGCCAGCAGCCAAGAGGGGACAGGGATATTTGATGGC. This translates into CASSQEGTGIFDG. The CDR3 as a whole reads CASSQEGTGIFDGYTF.

Regarding this clone: The CDR3 goes on 3 residues after the read ends, and that part is filled in from the germline J gene. This chain links TRBV5-4 with TRBJ2-3; tentatively, D is TRBD1 (6 bases). CDR1 and CDR2 (germline): SGHNT, YYREEE (reference sequence). This CDR3 spans 13 amino acids. This CDR3 is CASSPQGQETQYF. The sequenced CDR3 bases are TGTGCCAGCAGCCCCCAGGGGCAGGAGACG. Drawing the rest from reference TRBV5-4 and TRBJ2-3, the complete variable domain is ETGVTQSPTHLIKTRGQQVTLRCSSQSGHNTVSWYQQALGQGPQFIFQYYREEENGRGNFPPRFSGLQFPNYSSELNVNALELDDSALYLCASSPQGQETQYFGPGTRLTVL.

Remarks on this clone: The read ends 3 residues shy of where the CDR3 ends; the end is completed using the germline J gene. J is TRBJ2-1 and V is TRBV5-6; a possible D gene is TRBD1 (6 bases). Germline CDR1 and CDR2: SGHDT and YYEEEE. This CDR3 contains 15 residues. The V end lost 4 bases, the J end lost 0 bases, and 11 bases lay between the germline ends. The CDR3 sequence: CASSPPGVSYNEQFF. The CDR3 bases that were read are TGTGCCAGCAGCCCTCCAGGGGTCTCCTACAATGAG.

Regarding this clone: Sequencing ends 3 residues short of the CDR3 end; the germline J gene provides the rest. V gene TRBV10-1 combines with J gene TRBJ2-7; TRBD1 matches 9 bases. V lost 11 bases and J lost 0; bases outside the gene matches: 8. Germline lookup yields CDR1 WNHNN and CDR2 SYGVQD (reference sequence). This CDR3 spans 14 amino acids. CDR3 sequence reads: CAPRGQGFSYEQYF. The sequenced CDR3 bases are TGCGCCCCAAGGGGACAGGGCTTCTCCTACGAG.